This TCR beta chain originates from a study of blood T cells in healthy people across ages. About the study: Through template switching, about one barcoded beta molecule was captured per two T cells, as measured in model experiments.

For the second PCR, which ran for about 7 to 11 cycles, a sample-barcoded 5' primer and a J-beta primer mix were used. TCRdb reanalysed the 5' RACE reads using MiXCR and keeps one entry per CDR3 protein. The sample lists hundreds of thousands of distinct CDR3 sequences, roughly 48% occurring once. Germline CDR1 and CDR2: SGDLS and YYNGEE. This CDR3 is 14 amino acids long. Trimming removed 4 bases from V and 5 bases from J, with 16 bases in between. Each donor's blood draw was 7.5 to 10 milliliters of peripheral blood. Specimen: blood. The genes are TRBV9 and TRBJ2-7; no firm D call. The clonotype was recovered from a man older than 75 in good health. CDR3 in amino acids: CASSPGTGGDEQYF. CDR3 nucleotides: TGTGCCAGCAGCCCTGGAACGGGTGGCGACGAGCAGTACTTC.